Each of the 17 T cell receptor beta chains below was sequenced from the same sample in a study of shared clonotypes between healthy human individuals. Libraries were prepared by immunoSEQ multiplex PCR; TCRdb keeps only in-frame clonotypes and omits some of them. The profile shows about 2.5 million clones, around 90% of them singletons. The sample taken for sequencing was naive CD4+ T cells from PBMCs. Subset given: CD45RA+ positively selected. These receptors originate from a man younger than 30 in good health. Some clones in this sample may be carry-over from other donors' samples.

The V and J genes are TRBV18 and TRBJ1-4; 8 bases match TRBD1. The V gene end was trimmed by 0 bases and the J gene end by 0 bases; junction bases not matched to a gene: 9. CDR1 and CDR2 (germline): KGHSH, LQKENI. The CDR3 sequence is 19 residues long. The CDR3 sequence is CASSPPSSQDRATNEKLFF. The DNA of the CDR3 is TGTGCCAGCTCACCACCGAGTAGCCAGGACAGGGCAACTAATGAAAAACTGTTTTTT.

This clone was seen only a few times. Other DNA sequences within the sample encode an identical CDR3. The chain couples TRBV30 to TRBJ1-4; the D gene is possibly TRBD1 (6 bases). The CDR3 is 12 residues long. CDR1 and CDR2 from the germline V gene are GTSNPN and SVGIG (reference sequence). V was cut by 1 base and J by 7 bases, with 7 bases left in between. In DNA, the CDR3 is TGTGCCTGGAGTGAGGGGGGTGAAAAACTGTTTTTT. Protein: CAWSEGGEKLFF.

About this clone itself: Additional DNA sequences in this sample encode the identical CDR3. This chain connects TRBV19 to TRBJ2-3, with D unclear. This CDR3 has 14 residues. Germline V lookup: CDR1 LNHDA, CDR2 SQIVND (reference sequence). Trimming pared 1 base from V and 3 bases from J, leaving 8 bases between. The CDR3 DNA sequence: TGTGCCAGTAGTATAGGGCTAGGAACAGATACGCAGTATTTT. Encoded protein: CASSIGLGTDTQYF.

The CDR3 DNA is TGTGCCAGCAGCTGGGACAGGGATGCAGATACGCAGTATTTT. Translating it yields CASSWDRDADTQYF. V usage is TRBV5-4 and J usage is TRBJ2-3, with TRBD1 matching over 9 bases. V lost 3 bases and J lost 4; bases outside the gene matches: 3. Germline loops: CDR1 SGHNT, CDR2 YYREEE (reference sequence). The CDR3 runs to 14 residues.

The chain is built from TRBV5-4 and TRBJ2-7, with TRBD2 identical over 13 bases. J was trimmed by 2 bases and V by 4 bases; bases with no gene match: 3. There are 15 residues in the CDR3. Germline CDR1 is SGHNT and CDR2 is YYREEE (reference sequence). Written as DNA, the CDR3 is TGTGCCAGCAGCATTGGGACTAGCGGGGCCTACGAGCAGTACTTC. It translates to CASSIGTSGAYEQYF.

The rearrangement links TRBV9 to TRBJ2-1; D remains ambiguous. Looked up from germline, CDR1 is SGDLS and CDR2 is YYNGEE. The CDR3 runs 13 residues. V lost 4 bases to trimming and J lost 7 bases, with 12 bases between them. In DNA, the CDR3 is TGTGCCAGCAGCCCTTACATGGGGAATGAGCAGTTCTTC. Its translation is CASSPYMGNEQFF.

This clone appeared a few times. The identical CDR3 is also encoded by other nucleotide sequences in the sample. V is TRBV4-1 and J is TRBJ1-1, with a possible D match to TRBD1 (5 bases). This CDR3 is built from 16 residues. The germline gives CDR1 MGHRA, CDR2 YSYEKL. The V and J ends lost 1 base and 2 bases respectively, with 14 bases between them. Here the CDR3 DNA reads TGCGCCAGCAGCCAAGGCCCGGGGCGATCTAACACTGAAGCTTTCTTT. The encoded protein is CASSQGPGRSNTEAFF.

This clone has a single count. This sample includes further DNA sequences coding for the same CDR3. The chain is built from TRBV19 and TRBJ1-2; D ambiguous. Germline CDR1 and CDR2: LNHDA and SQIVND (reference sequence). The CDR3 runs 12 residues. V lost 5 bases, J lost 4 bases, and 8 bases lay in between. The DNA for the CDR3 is TGTGCCAGTAGTCCCGGGATCTATGGCTACACCTTC. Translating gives CASSPGIYGYTF.

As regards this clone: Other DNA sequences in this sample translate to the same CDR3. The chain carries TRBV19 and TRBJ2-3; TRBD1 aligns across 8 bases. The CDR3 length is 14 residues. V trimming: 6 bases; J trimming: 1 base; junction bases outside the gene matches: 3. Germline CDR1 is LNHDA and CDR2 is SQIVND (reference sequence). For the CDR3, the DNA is TGTGCCAGTAGAGACAGGGGCCGCACAGATACGCAGTATTTT. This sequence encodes CASRDRGRTDTQYF.

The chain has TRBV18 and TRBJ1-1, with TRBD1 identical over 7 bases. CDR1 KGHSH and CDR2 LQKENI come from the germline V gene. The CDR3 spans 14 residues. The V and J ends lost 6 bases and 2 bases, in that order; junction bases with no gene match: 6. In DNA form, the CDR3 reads TGTGCCAGCTCGCGACAGGGAGTTAACACTGAAGCTTTCTTT. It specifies CASSRQGVNTEAFF.

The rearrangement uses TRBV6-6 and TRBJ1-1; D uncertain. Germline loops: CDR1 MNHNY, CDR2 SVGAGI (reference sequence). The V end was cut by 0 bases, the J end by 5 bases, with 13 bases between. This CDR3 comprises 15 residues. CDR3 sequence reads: CASSYSRAGSTEAFF. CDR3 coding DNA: TGTGCCAGCAGTTACTCGAGAGCAGGCTCGACTGAAGCTTTCTTT.

The CDR3 coding sequence is TGTGCCAGCAGCTTAGTGGGCGGGGTAGCGGACACAGATACGCAGTATTTT. This codes for CASSLVGGVADTDTQYF. V usage is TRBV7-9 and J usage is TRBJ2-3, with a tentative D call TRBD2 (6 bases). Germline V lookup: CDR1 SEHNR, CDR2 FQNEAQ (reference sequence). V dropped 1 base and J dropped 2 bases, with 16 bases sitting between them. The CDR3 is 17 amino acids.

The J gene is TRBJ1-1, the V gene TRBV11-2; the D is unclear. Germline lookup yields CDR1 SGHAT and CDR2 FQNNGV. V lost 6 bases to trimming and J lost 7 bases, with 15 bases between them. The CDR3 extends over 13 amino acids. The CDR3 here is CASSRPGGDEAFF. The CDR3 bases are TGTGCCAGCAGTCGCCCGGGTGGCGATGAAGCTTTCTTT.

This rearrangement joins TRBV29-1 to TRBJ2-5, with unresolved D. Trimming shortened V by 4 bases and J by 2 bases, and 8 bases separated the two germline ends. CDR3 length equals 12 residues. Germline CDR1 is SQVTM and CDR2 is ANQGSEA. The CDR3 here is CSVAIGQETQYF. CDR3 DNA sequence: TGCAGCGTTGCAATTGGGCAAGAGACCCAGTACTTC.

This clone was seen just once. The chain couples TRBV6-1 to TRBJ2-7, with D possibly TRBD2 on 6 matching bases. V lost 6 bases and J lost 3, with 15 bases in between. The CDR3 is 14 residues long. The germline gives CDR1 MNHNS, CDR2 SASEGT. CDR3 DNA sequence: TGTGCCAGCAGGCGGGACCCGGGAAGCTACGAGCAGTACTTC. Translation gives CASRRDPGSYEQYF.

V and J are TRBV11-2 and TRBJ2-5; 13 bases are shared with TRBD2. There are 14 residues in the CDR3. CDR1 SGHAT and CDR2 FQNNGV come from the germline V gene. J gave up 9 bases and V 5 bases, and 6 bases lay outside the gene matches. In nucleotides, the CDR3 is TGTGCCAGCAGCATTGGACTAGCGGGAGTGTCCCAGTACTTC. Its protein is CASSIGLAGVSQYF.

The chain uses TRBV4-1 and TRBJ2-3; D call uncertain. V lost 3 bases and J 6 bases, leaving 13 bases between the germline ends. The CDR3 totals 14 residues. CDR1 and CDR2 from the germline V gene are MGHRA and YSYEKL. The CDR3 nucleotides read TGCGCCAGCAGCCACCCGCCCCGGCCGGATACGCAGTATTTT. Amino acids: CASSHPPRPDTQYF.